This T cell receptor (beta chain) emerged from a study of blood T cell repertoires in COVID-19. About the study: Researchers got acute and convalescent COVID-19 samples from the United States, Italy and Spain. In each case, the material was cDNA or gDNA derived from T cells, B-cell-depleted T cells, or PBMCs.

Seattle patients were enrolled during active infection and followed longitudinally. This CDR3 is 16 amino acids long. V dropped 9 bases and J dropped 7; count of bases not matched to a gene: 16. Per germline, CDR1 MDHEN and CDR2 SYDVKM. Here immunoSEQ multiplex PCR was the method, and the copy in TCRdb shows in-frame clones only, minus some. Here the sample spans around 210,000 clones, roughly four fifths being singletons. The receptor was derived from an elderly woman with COVID-19, enrolled during active disease. The V and J genes are TRBV28 and TRBJ2-2; 8 bases are shared with TRBD1. The specimen was peripheral blood. CDR3 in amino acids: CASLLPGQARRGELFF. The CDR3 nucleotides are TGTGCCAGTCTACTACCGGGACAGGCCCGCCGCGGGGAGCTGTTTTTT. The entire variable domain, with the rest obtained from reference TRBV28 and TRBJ2-2, is as follows: DVKVTQSSRYLVKRTGEKVFLECVQDMDHENMFWYRQDPGLGLRLIYFSYDVKMKEKGDIPEGYSVSREKKERFSLILESASTNQTSMYLCASLLPGQARRGELFFGEGSRLTVL.